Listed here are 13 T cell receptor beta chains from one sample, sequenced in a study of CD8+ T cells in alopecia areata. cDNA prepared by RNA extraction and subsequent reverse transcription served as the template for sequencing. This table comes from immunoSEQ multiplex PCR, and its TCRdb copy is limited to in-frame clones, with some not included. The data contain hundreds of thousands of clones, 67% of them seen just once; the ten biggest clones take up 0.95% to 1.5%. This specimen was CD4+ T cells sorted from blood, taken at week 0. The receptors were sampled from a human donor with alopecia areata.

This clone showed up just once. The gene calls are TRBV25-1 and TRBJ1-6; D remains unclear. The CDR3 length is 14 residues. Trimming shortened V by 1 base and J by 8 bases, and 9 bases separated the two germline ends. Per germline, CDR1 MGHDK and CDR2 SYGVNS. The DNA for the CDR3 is TGTGCCAGCAGTGAATGGGGTACGGATTCACCCCTCCACTTT. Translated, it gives CASSEWGTDSPLHF.

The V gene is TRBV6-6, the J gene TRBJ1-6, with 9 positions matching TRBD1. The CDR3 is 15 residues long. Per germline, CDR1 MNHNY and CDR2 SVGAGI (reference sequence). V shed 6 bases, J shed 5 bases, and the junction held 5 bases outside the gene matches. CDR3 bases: TGTGCCAGCAGAGCACAGGGGGCGAATAATTCACCCCTCCACTTT. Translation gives CASRAQGANNSPLHF.

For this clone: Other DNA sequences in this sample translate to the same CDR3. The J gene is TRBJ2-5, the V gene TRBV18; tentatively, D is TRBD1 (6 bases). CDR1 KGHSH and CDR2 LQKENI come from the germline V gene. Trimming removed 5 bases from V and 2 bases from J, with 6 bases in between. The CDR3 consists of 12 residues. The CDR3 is CASSGQQETQYF. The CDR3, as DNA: TGTGCCAGCTCAGGACAGCAAGAGACCCAGTACTTC. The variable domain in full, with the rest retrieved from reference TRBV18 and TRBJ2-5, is NAGVMQNPRHLVRRRGQEARLRCSPMKGHSHVYWYRQLPEEGLKFMVYLQKENIIDESGMPKERFSAEFPKEGPSILRIQQVVRGDSAAYFCASSGQQETQYFGPGTRLLVL.

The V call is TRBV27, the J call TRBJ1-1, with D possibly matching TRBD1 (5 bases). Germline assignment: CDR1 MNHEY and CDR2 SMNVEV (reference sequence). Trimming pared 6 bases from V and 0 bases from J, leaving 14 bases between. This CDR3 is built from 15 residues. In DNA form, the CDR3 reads TGTGCCAGCAGACTTACAGGAGTTATGAACACTGAAGCTTTCTTT. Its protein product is CASRLTGVMNTEAFF.

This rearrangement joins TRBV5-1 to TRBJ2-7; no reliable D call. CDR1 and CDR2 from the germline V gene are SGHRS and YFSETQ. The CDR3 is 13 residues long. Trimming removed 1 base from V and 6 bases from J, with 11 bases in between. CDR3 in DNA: TGCGCCAGCAGCTTGAATTCCTATCGCGAGCAGTACTTC. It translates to CASSLNSYREQYF. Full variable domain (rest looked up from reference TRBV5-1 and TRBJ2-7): KAGVTQTPRYLIKTRGQQVTLSCSPISGHRSVSWYQQTPGQGLQFLFEYFSETQRNKGNFPGRFSGRQFSNSRSEMNVSTLELGDSALYLCASSLNSYREQYFGPGTRLTVT.

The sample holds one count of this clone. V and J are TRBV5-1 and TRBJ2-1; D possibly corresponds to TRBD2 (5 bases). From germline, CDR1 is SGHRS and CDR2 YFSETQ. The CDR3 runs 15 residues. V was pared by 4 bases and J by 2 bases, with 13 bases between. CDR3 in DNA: TGCGCCAGCAGCGTGGACTCCCCCGCCTACAATGAGCAGTTCTTC. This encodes CASSVDSPAYNEQFF.

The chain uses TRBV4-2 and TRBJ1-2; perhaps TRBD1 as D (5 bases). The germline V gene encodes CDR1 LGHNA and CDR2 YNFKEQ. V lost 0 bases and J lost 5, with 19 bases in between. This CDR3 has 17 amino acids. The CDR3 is CASSQELAGGAGYGYTF. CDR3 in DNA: TGTGCCAGCAGCCAAGAGCTGGCCGGCGGGGCCGGGTATGGCTACACCTTC.

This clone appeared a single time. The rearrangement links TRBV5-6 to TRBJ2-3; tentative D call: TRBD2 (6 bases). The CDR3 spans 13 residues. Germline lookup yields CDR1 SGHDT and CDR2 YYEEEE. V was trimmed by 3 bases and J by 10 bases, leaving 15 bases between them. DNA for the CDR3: TGTGCCAGCAGCTCGAGACTAGGAAGTCCGCAGTATTTT. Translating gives CASSSRLGSPQYF.

The CDR3 DNA follows: TGTGCCAGCAGAGGGCAGGAGCAGTTCTTC. Its protein is CASRGQEQFF. This chain connects TRBV2 to TRBJ2-1; D gene ambiguous. V was pared by 6 bases and J by 10 bases, with 7 bases between. CDR1 and CDR2 from the germline V gene are SNHLY and FYNNEI. This CDR3 contains 10 residues.

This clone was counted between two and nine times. CDR3 in amino acids: CASSQGLGGEAFF. CDR3 DNA: TGTGCCAGCAGCCAAGGTCTCGGGGGTGAAGCTTTCTTT. The chain carries TRBV14 and TRBJ1-1; D perhaps matches TRBD1 (5 bases). V gave up 1 base and J gave up 7 bases, with 10 bases separating them. This CDR3 region has 13 residues. The V gene's germline CDR1 is SGHDN and CDR2 FVKESK.

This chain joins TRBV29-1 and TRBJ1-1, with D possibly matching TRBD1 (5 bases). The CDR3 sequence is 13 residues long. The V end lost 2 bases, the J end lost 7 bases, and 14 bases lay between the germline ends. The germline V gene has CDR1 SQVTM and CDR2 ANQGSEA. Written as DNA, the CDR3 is TGCAGCGTTGAACGAATGGGACGGATTGAAGCTTTCTTT. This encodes CSVERMGRIEAFF.

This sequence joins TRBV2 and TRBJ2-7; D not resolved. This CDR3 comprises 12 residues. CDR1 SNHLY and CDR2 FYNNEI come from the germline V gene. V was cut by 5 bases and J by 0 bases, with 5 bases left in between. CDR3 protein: CASSWTSYEQYF. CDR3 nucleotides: TGTGCCAGCAGTTGGACCTCCTACGAGCAGTACTTC. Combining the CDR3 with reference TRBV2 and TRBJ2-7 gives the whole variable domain EPEVTQTPSHQVTQMGQEVILRCVPISNHLYFYWYRQILGQKVEFLVSFYNNEISEKSEIFDDQFSVERPDGSNFTLKIRSTKLEDSAMYFCASSWTSYEQYFGPGTRLTVT.

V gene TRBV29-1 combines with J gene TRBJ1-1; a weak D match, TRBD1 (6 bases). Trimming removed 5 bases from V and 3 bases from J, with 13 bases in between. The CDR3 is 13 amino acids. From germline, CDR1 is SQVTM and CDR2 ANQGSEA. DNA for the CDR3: TGCAGCGTTTACCAGGGGAGGTACACTGAAGCTTTCTTT. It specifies CSVYQGRYTEAFF.